Described below is a single TCR beta chain sequence and its context. The target antigen is unknown. The sample is drawn from a study of CD8 T cells in ankylosing spondylitis. Overall study findings and caveats: Certain motif variants had earlier been reported in reactive arthritis synovial fluid and blood. The authors reported significant enrichment of disease-linked clones in matched ankylosing spondylitis synovial fluid. Blood of patients with ankylosing spondylitis appeared to be characterized by a TCR beta motif of several highly homologous variants.

Molecular-barcoded quantitative 5'-RACE produced these TCR beta libraries. Each CDR3 protein is one row after TCRdb ran MiXCR on the 5' RACE reads. The sample consists of more than 400,000 distinct CDR3 sequences, approximately 5.3% of them appearing once. The germline gives CDR1 MDHEN, CDR2 SYDVKM. The length of the CDR3 is 15 residues. Trimming stripped 4 bases from V and 6 bases from J, with 16 bases between. V and J are TRBV28 and TRBJ2-1, with no clear D. The clonotype was recovered from a male donor with ankylosing spondylitis. Material for sequencing was blood, either unsorted or a sorted T cell fraction (not recorded which). The CDR3 reads CASSSPLDVGNEQFF. CDR3 nucleotides: TGTGCCAGCAGTTCCCCCTTGGACGTCGGCAATGAGCAGTTCTTC. The whole variable domain, filled in from reference TRBV28 and TRBJ2-1, reads DVKVTQSSRYLVKRTGEKVFLECVQDMDHENMFWYRQDPGLGLRLIYFSYDVKMKEKGDIPEGYSVSREKKERFSLILESASTNQTSMYLCASSSPLDVGNEQFFGPGTRLTVL.